This is a list of T cell receptor beta chains from one sample in a study of type 1 and type 2 diabetes patients. TCRdb recomputed calls from the multiplex PCR reads with MiXCR, one row per CDR3 protein. In the table there are 270,000 or so distinct CDR3 sequences, more than 40% of which are singletons. Specimen: peripheral blood mononuclear cells (PBMCs). The receptors were gathered from a man aged 18 to 30 with type 2 diabetes. Both conserved end residues are part of each CDR3. A D gene is named only where the DNA matches it firmly. Some rows have no size entry. The others give once, few or many, or a class for an expanded clone.

j_gene: TRBJ2-2; d_gene: NA; v_gene: TRBV18; abundance: few; CDR3aa: CASSPPDSYTGELFF; CDR3nt: TGTGCCAGCTCACCACCGGACAGTTACACCGGGGAGCTGTTTTTT
j_gene: TRBJ2-2; d_gene: NA; v_gene: TRBV12-3/TRBV12-4; abundance: NA; CDR3aa: CASRYGKTNTGELFF; CDR3nt: TGTGCCAGCAGATACGGGAAAACGAACACCGGGGAGCTGTTTTTT
j_gene: TRBJ2-2; d_gene: NA; v_gene: TRBV15; abundance: few; CDR3aa: CATSRGLGEGTGELFF; CDR3nt: TGTGCCACCAGCAGAGGCCTAGGCGAGGGCACCGGGGAGCTGTTTTTT
j_gene: TRBJ2-1; d_gene: NA; v_gene: TRBV20-1; abundance: few; CDR3aa: CSAGDSSYNEQFF; CDR3nt: TGCAGTGCTGGCGACAGCTCCTACAATGAGCAGTTCTTC
j_gene: TRBJ2-5; d_gene: NA; v_gene: TRBV19; abundance: NA; CDR3aa: CASKREVREETQYF; CDR3nt: TGTGCCAGTAAACGAGAGGTCCGCGAAGAGACCCAGTACTTC
j_gene: TRBJ2-7; d_gene: NA; v_gene: TRBV7-8; abundance: NA; CDR3aa: CASSFRRGSGEQYF; CDR3nt: TGTGCCAGCAGCTTTCGACGGGGTAGCGGCGAGCAGTACTTC
j_gene: TRBJ2-2; d_gene: TRBD1; v_gene: TRBV7-2; abundance: NA; CDR3aa: CASSFGWDRDTGELFF; CDR3nt: TGTGCCAGCAGCTTCGGTTGGGACAGGGACACCGGGGAGCTGTTTTTT
j_gene: TRBJ1-2; d_gene: TRBD1; v_gene: TRBV9; abundance: NA; CDR3aa: CASSPTGGGGYTF; CDR3nt: TGTGCCAGCAGCCCCACAGGGGGCGGTGGCTACACCTTC
j_gene: TRBJ1-6; d_gene: TRBD1; v_gene: TRBV7-3; abundance: many; CDR3aa: CASSMTGANSPLHF; CDR3nt: TGTGCCAGCAGCATGACAGGGGCGAATTCACCCCTCCACTTT
j_gene: TRBJ2-5; d_gene: TRBD2; v_gene: TRBV7-4; abundance: NA; CDR3aa: CASSLGLAGAIETQYF; CDR3nt: TGTGCCAGCAGTTTAGGGCTAGCGGGGGCCATAGAGACCCAGTACTTC
j_gene: TRBJ2-5; d_gene: TRBD2; v_gene: TRBV4-2; abundance: NA; CDR3aa: CASSGVRGGQETQYF; CDR3nt: TGTGCCAGCAGCGGAGTGCGGGGGGGCCAAGAGACCCAGTACTTC
j_gene: TRBJ2-7; d_gene: TRBD2; v_gene: TRBV13; abundance: few; CDR3aa: CASSLGRPGRRSSGIYEQYF; CDR3nt: TGTGCCAGCAGCTTAGGCCGTCCCGGGAGACGGTCTAGCGGGATCTACGAGCAGTACTTC
j_gene: TRBJ1-5; d_gene: NA; v_gene: TRBV28; abundance: few; CDR3aa: CASSFGFVQPQHF; CDR3nt: TGTGCCAGCAGTTTTGGGTTTGTTCAGCCCCAGCATTTT
j_gene: TRBJ2-7; d_gene: TRBD2; v_gene: TRBV20-1; abundance: NA; CDR3aa: CSARGTSGIMDYEQYF; CDR3nt: TGCAGTGCTAGAGGGACTAGCGGGATTATGGACTACGAGCAGTACTTC
j_gene: TRBJ2-6; d_gene: TRBD1; v_gene: TRBV3-1; abundance: NA; CDR3aa: CASSRQGSSGANVLTF; CDR3nt: TGTGCCAGCAGCAGACAGGGTTCTTCTGGGGCCAACGTCCTGACTTTC
j_gene: TRBJ2-2; d_gene: TRBD1; v_gene: TRBV27; abundance: NA; CDR3aa: CASSLYSLPRGSAGELFF; CDR3nt: TGTGCCAGCAGTTTATACTCCCTCCCCAGGGGGTCTGCCGGGGAGCTGTTTTTT
j_gene: TRBJ2-3; d_gene: TRBD2; v_gene: TRBV20-1; abundance: NA; CDR3aa: CSASLAGTDTQYF; CDR3nt: TGCAGTGCTAGCCTAGCGGGTACAGATACGCAGTATTTT
j_gene: TRBJ1-6; d_gene: NA; v_gene: TRBV2; abundance: NA; CDR3aa: CASTLRDGHNSPLHF; CDR3nt: TGTGCCAGCACTTTAAGGGACGGACATAATTCACCCCTCCACTTT
j_gene: TRBJ2-6; d_gene: TRBD1; v_gene: TRBV2; abundance: few; CDR3aa: CASSPGDRPTAGANVLTF; CDR3nt: TGTGCCAGCTCTCCGGGGGACAGGCCGACAGCTGGGGCCAACGTCCTGACTTTC
j_gene: TRBJ2-3; d_gene: TRBD1; v_gene: TRBV9; abundance: few; CDR3aa: CASSPQGAKDTQYF; CDR3nt: TGTGCCTCAAGTCCGCAGGGGGCGAAAGATACGCAGTATTTT
j_gene: TRBJ2-1; d_gene: NA; v_gene: TRBV5-1; abundance: few; CDR3aa: CASSWGPTGNEQFF; CDR3nt: TGCGCCAGCAGCTGGGGACCGACGGGCAATGAGCAGTTCTTC
j_gene: TRBJ2-1; d_gene: NA; v_gene: TRBV12-5; abundance: NA; CDR3aa: CASAPEISYNEQFF; CDR3nt: TGTGCTAGTGCCCCAGAGATCTCCTACAATGAGCAGTTCTTC
j_gene: TRBJ1-1; d_gene: NA; v_gene: TRBV20-1; abundance: NA; CDR3aa: CRAAQATNTEAFF; CDR3nt: TGCAGGGCCGCGCAGGCCACGAACACTGAAGCTTTCTTT
j_gene: TRBJ2-2; d_gene: TRBD2; v_gene: TRBV30; abundance: NA; CDR3aa: CAWSLKAGGGAGELFF; CDR3nt: TGTGCCTGGAGCCTAAAAGCGGGAGGTGGTGCCGGGGAGCTGTTTTTT